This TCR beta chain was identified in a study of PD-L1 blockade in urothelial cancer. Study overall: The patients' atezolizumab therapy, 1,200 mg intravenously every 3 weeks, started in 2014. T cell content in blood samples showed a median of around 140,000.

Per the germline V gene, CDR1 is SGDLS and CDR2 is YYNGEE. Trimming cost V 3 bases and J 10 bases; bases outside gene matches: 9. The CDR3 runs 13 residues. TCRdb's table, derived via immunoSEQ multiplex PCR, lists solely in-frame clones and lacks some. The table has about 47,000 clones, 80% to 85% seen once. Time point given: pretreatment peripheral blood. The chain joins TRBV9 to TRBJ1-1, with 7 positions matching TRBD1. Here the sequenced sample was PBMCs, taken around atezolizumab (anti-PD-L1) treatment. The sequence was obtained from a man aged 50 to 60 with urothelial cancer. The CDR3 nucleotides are TGTGCCAGCAGCGGCCGGGCCCAGGGGGTAGCTTTCTTT. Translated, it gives CASSGRAQGVAFF. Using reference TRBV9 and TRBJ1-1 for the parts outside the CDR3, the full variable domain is DSGVTQTPKHLITATGQRVTLRCSPRSGDLSVYWYQQSLDQGLQFLIQYYNGEERAKGNILERFSAQQFPDLHSELNLSSLELGDSALYFCASSGRAQGVAFFGQGTRLTVV.